The 4 T cell receptor beta chains reported below all come from one sample, sequenced in a study of tumor-infiltrating lymphocytes in primary liver carcinoma (dated by TCRdb to 2016 to 2017). The run used an Illumina HiSeq 2500. Starting from approximately 500 ng total RNA, TCRbeta-specific cDNA was produced by reverse transcription with a constant-region primer and ProtoScript II reverse transcriptase. TCRbeta libraries were built with three nested multiplex PCR rounds, a slightly modified ARM-PCR procedure. The first two PCR rounds used multiplex TRBV1-TRBV30 forward primers with a Cbeta reverse primer, each for approximately 10 cycles. TCRdb trimmed the raw reads at Q25, called clones with MiXCR and kept productive beta chains. Each CDR3 protein gets just one entry, which takes the most common genes and DNA from the rows behind it. This sample holds 100,000 to 150,000 distinct CDR3 sequences; 60% to 75% were observed only once. Of the sample, about 8% falls within the top ten clones.

Without any cell sorting, total RNA and DNA were co-extracted from about 20-30 mg of bulk tissue using the AllPrep DNA/RNA mini kit. Sequencing was carried out using liver tumor tissue from sampling region 3. In light of the paper, this sample's cell subset or site label describes: tumor region T3, left-lateral pole. Receptor source: a woman between 55 and 75 years old with primary liver carcinoma and hepatitis B virus infection.

The table lists this clonotype with a count of one. This may come from a read error, since a much larger clone is one base off. The rearrangement uses TRBV5-6 and TRBJ2-3, with D tentatively TRBD1 (6 bases). Germline V lookup: CDR1 SGHDT, CDR2 YYEEEE. V was trimmed by 4 bases and J by 3 bases, leaving 9 bases between them. The CDR3 totals 13 residues. CDR3 nucleotide sequence: TGTGCCAGCAGCCAGAGGGGGACAGATACGCAGTATTTT. The encoded protein is CASSQRGTDTQYF.

This clonotype came up once. This clone may be a read error of a much larger clone one base away. The chain employs TRBV7-8 and TRBJ1-3; TRBD1 might be the D (6 bases). CDR3 length: 15 residues. The germline CDR1 and CDR2 sequences are SGHVS and FQNEAQ. CDR3 in amino acids: CASSLAGGLGSTIYF. The CDR3 region has the DNA TGTGCCAGCAGCTTAGCAGGGGGACTAGGAAGCACCATATATTTT.

This clonotype has a single count. This chain connects TRBV6-1 to TRBJ2-7; a possible D gene is TRBD2 (5 bases). The germline V and J ends were trimmed by 7 bases and 3 bases, with 22 bases remaining between them. Germline assignment: CDR1 MNHNS and CDR2 SASEGT. This CDR3 has 16 residues. The CDR3 loop is CASIGDPGVRVYEQYF. CDR3 DNA: TGTGCCAGCATTGGAGATCCCGGGGTGAGGGTCTACGAGCAGTACTTC.

On this clonotype itself: One end of the junction does not line up with germline, which may come from a read error. CDR3 sequence: CARSPGTTNEKLFF. The CDR3 DNA sequence: TGTGCCAGAAGCCCCGGGACAACAAATGAAAAACTGTTTTTT. The chain recombines TRBV7-8 with TRBJ1-4; D is possibly TRBD1 (6 bases). Per the germline V gene, CDR1 is SGHVS and CDR2 is FQNEAQ. The CDR3 spans 14 residues.